A single sample gave rise to the 30 T cell receptor beta chains below, sequenced in a study of blood T cell repertoires in COVID-19. This table comes from immunoSEQ multiplex PCR, and its TCRdb copy is limited to in-frame clones, with some not included. The top ten clones hold about 2.5% of a sample with 100,000 to 150,000 clones, around nine tenths of them seen once. The sample comprised PBMCs or T cells enriched from blood (not recorded which). Receptors originate from a woman aged 45-59 years who had recovered from COVID-19.

V usage is TRBV7-8 and J usage is TRBJ2-1; 8 nucleotides line up with TRBD1. The CDR3 is made up of 19 amino acids. V was clipped by 5 bases and J by 8 bases; unmatched bases: 23. From germline, CDR1 is SGHVS and CDR2 FQNEAQ. CDR3 bases: TGTGCCAGCAGCCCTTCGGAGGCACAGGGGGTGGGACGAAGCGATGAGCAGTTCTTC. It codes for CASSPSEAQGVGRSDEQFF.

Note on this clone: Other nucleotide sequences from this sample produce the same CDR3. The chain combines TRBV7-2 with TRBJ2-7; 10 bases line up with TRBD2. The ends lost 1 base at V and 4 bases at J; junction bases unmatched: 4. The CDR3 spans 15 residues. Germline CDR1 is SGHTA and CDR2 is FQGNSA. CDR3 nucleotides: TGTGCCAGCAGCTTAGAAGGACTAGCGGTTTACGAGCAGTACTTC. This encodes CASSLEGLAVYEQYF.

The chain recombines TRBV6-5 with TRBJ2-3, with 7 bases fitting TRBD1. The ends lost 6 bases at V and 6 bases at J; junction bases unmatched: 9. Germline-derived CDR1 and CDR2 are MNHEY and SVGAGI. This CDR3 contains 14 residues. The CDR3 loop is CASSHRDRRDTQYF. The CDR3 DNA sequence: TGTGCCAGCAGCCACAGGGACAGACGGGATACGCAGTATTTT.

The chain has TRBV28 and TRBJ1-2; 9 bases are shared with TRBD1. CDR1 and CDR2 (germline): MDHEN, SYDVKM. This CDR3 region has 15 residues. V lost 5 bases and J lost 5; bases outside the gene matches: 9. CDR3 sequence (DNA): TGTGCCAGCAGTGAACAGGGGGCAGGTTGGTATGGCTACACCTTC. Translating gives CASSEQGAGWYGYTF.

V gene TRBV7-2 combines with J gene TRBJ2-3; TRBD2 aligns across 8 bases. Germline lookup yields CDR1 SGHTA and CDR2 FQGNSA. The length of the CDR3 is 15 residues. With 1 base clipped from V and 4 bases from J, the junction kept 4 bases outside the gene matches. CDR3 DNA: TGTGCCAGCAGCTTAGTACTCGGGGGGGCAGATACGCAGTATTTT. The encoded protein is CASSLVLGGADTQYF.

The rearrangement links TRBV9 to TRBJ2-1, with TRBD2 matching over 8 bases. The CDR3 runs 15 residues. The V gene end was trimmed by 4 bases and the J gene end by 6 bases; junction bases not matched to a gene: 9. Per the germline V gene, CDR1 is SGDLS and CDR2 is YYNGEE. CDR3 bases: TGTGCCAGCAGCCCTAGCGGCGGGGGGTTCAATGAGCAGTTCTTC. It codes for CASSPSGGGFNEQFF. Full variable domain (remainder filled in from reference TRBV9 and TRBJ2-1): DSGVTQTPKHLITATGQRVTLRCSPRSGDLSVYWYQQSLDQGLQFLIQYYNGEERAKGNILERFSAQQFPDLHSELNLSSLELGDSALYFCASSPSGGGFNEQFFGPGTRLTVL.

This chain connects TRBV7-2 to TRBJ2-5, with 15 bases identical to TRBD2. This CDR3 has 16 residues. CDR1 and CDR2 from the germline V gene are SGHTA and FQGNSA. V shed 5 bases, J shed 5 bases, and the junction held 6 bases outside the gene matches. Here the CDR3 DNA reads TGTGCCAGCAGCCGGACTAGCGGGGGGGCCACGGAGACCCAGTACTTC. Its protein is CASSRTSGGATETQYF.

The CDR3, as DNA: TGTGCCAGCCGACTGACAGGGGGCCGTCGGACGAAAGCTTTCTTT. This encodes CASRLTGGRRTKAFF. The genes are TRBV14 and TRBJ1-1; 10 bases line up with TRBD1. Germline values: CDR1 SGHDN, CDR2 FVKESK. The trim removed 8 bases at V and 9 bases at J, leaving 15 bases unmatched. The CDR3 is made up of 15 amino acids.

This rearrangement joins TRBV4-3 to TRBJ2-3, with 10 bases identical to TRBD2. Losses at the gene ends were 0 bases for V and 3 bases for J; bases not matched to a gene: 6. Looked up from germline, CDR1 is LGHNA and CDR2 is YSLEER. The CDR3 runs to 17 residues. In DNA, the CDR3 is TGCGCCAGCAGCCAAGAACTAGCGGGGCGGCTGACAGATACGCAGTATTTT. Residues: CASSQELAGRLTDTQYF.

The chain links TRBV30 to TRBJ1-2; 9 bases are shared with TRBD1. There are 13 residues in the CDR3. V trimming: 1 base; J trimming: 5 bases; junction bases outside the gene matches: 2. CDR1 and CDR2 (germline): GTSNPN, SVGIG (reference sequence). CDR3 loop: CAWSAGQGYGYTF. CDR3 nucleotide sequence: TGTGCCTGGAGTGCGGGACAGGGTTATGGCTACACCTTC.

This chain links TRBV5-1 with TRBJ1-1, with a possible D match to TRBD1 (5 bases). The length of the CDR3 is 15 residues. Trimming took 5 bases from V and 4 from J, leaving 18 bases between them. Germline CDR1 reads SGHRS; CDR2 reads YFSETQ. The CDR3 nucleotides are TGCGCCAGCAGGGTACCCGGGGGTCAGGGCACTGAAGCTTTCTTT. Its protein product is CASRVPGGQGTEAFF.

This rearrangement joins TRBV5-1 to TRBJ2-7, with a possible D match to TRBD1 (6 bases). The CDR3 extends over 15 amino acids. V was clipped by 0 bases and J by 0 bases, with 10 bases between them. Germline V gene sequence: CDR1 SGHRS, CDR2 YFSETQ. CDR3: CASSLVGRGSYEQYF. In DNA form, the CDR3 reads TGCGCCAGCAGCTTGGTAGGCAGGGGCTCCTACGAGCAGTACTTC.

Points on this clone: The sample has other DNA sequences that encode this CDR3 too. The V call is TRBV9, the J call TRBJ2-7; TRBD1 matches at 7 bases. The CDR3 extends over 15 amino acids. With 0 bases clipped from V and 1 base from J, the junction kept 4 bases outside the gene matches. Germline-derived CDR1 and CDR2 are SGDLS and YYNGEE. The CDR3 loop reads CASSVGSGGSYEQYF. As DNA, the CDR3 is TGTGCCAGCAGCGTAGGTTCAGGGGGATCCTACGAGCAGTACTTC.

V and J are TRBV7-8 and TRBJ2-7, with 16 nucleotides matching TRBD2. CDR1 is SGHVS and CDR2 is FQNEAQ in the germline V gene. The CDR3 is 17 residues long. Trimming removed 4 bases from V and 1 base from J; junction bases left unmatched: 4. DNA of the CDR3: TGTGCCAGCAGCTCGGGACTAGCGGGGGGGCGTTCCTACGAGCAGTACTTC. Amino acid sequence: CASSSGLAGGRSYEQYF.

The chain couples TRBV30 to TRBJ2-5, with 8 bases that match TRBD1. V shed 0 bases and J 1 base; nucleotides not matched to a gene: 10. The length of the CDR3 is 17 residues. Germline V lookup: CDR1 GTSNPN, CDR2 SVGIG (reference sequence). The CDR3 nucleotides are TGTGCCTGGAGTGTACGTCCCGGGACAGGCTTCCAAGAGACCCAGTACTTC. It translates to CAWSVRPGTGFQETQYF.

This clone was seen a single time. The chain carries TRBV5-8 and TRBJ1-3; D is possibly TRBD1 (6 bases). The germline CDR1 and CDR2 sequences are SGHTS and YDEGEE. This CDR3 has 14 residues. Trimming removed 3 bases at V and 4 bases at J, with 11 bases between. CDR3 DNA: TGTGCCAGCAGCTACAGGGTTGAGGGAAACACCATATATTTT. Translating it yields CASSYRVEGNTIYF. Drawing the rest from reference TRBV5-8 and TRBJ1-3, the complete variable domain is EAGVTQSPTHLIKTRGQQATLRCSPISGHTSVYWYQQALGLGLQFLLWYDEGEERNRGNFPPRFSGRQFPNYSSELNVNALELEDSALYLCASSYRVEGNTIYFGEGSWLTVV.

This chain connects TRBV28 to TRBJ2-3; 11 bases fit TRBD2. The ends lost 5 bases at V and 2 bases at J; junction bases unmatched: 6. Germline V gives CDR1 MDHEN, CDR2 SYDVKM. The CDR3 length is 16 residues. DNA for the CDR3: TGTGCCAGCAGTCCCCGACTAGCGGGGTTCACAGATACGCAGTATTTT. Encoded protein: CASSPRLAGFTDTQYF.

The V gene is TRBV5-4, the J gene TRBJ1-6; D ambiguous. Trimming removed 0 bases at V and 6 bases at J, with 13 bases between. The length of the CDR3 is 16 residues. Germline CDR1 reads SGHNT; CDR2 reads YYREEE (reference sequence). The CDR3 DNA reads TGTGCCAGCAGCTTGGGCGGTCGAATGGGTAATTCACCCCTCCACTTT. It specifies CASSLGGRMGNSPLHF. Full variable domain (remainder filled in from reference TRBV5-4 and TRBJ1-6): ETGVTQSPTHLIKTRGQQVTLRCSSQSGHNTVSWYQQALGQGPQFIFQYYREEENGRGNFPPRFSGLQFPNYSSELNVNALELDDSALYLCASSLGGRMGNSPLHFGNGTRLTVT.

This chain joins TRBV20-1 and TRBJ1-3; no clear D gene. Trimming took 0 bases from V and 12 from J, leaving 9 bases between them. CDR1 and CDR2 (germline): DFQATT, SNEGSKA (reference sequence). The CDR3 is 11 residues long. In DNA form, the CDR3 reads TGCAGTGCTAGAGATCAGGACTACATATATTTT. This gives the protein CSARDQDYIYF.

This clone occurred a few times. This chain joins TRBV7-9 and TRBJ1-5, with 7 positions matching TRBD1. V shed 5 bases and J 0 bases; nucleotides not matched to a gene: 13. CDR3 length: 18 residues. Germline values: CDR1 SEHNR, CDR2 FQNEAQ (reference sequence). CDR3 DNA: TGTGCCAGCAGCCCCCTTAATTACAGGGGTGCTAGCAATCAGCCCCAGCATTTT. Its translation is CASSPLNYRGASNQPQHF.

The chain carries TRBV30 and TRBJ2-7; D is undetermined. This CDR3 is built from 14 residues. Trimming cost V 0 bases and J 0 bases, with 9 bases left between them. CDR1 and CDR2 (germline): GTSNPN, SVGIG (reference sequence). The CDR3, as DNA: TGTGCCTGGAGTGTATACAGAAACTCCTACGAGCAGTACTTC. Its protein product is CAWSVYRNSYEQYF.

V and J are TRBV5-1 and TRBJ2-4; TRBD1 is a possible D gene (5 bases). The ends were cut back, 0 bases at V and 2 bases at J, with 12 bases in the middle. There are 16 residues in the CDR3. Germline V CDR1 and CDR2: SGHRS, YFSETQ. The DNA for the CDR3 is TGCGCCAGCAGCTTGGGGGGCGAAAACCCCAAAAACATTCAGTACTTC. It encodes CASSLGGENPKNIQYF.

A single count supports this clone. J is TRBJ2-1 and V is TRBV19; no firm D call. The CDR3 has 15 residues. Germline assignment: CDR1 LNHDA and CDR2 SQIVND (reference sequence). Trimming pared 5 bases from V and 0 bases from J, leaving 11 bases between. The CDR3 DNA follows: TGTGCCAGTAGTCCTATCTTGAGCTCCTACAATGAGCAGTTCTTC. This sequence encodes CASSPILSSYNEQFF.

The chain recombines TRBV7-9 with TRBJ1-1; TRBD1 is a possible D gene (6 bases). CDR1 is SEHNR and CDR2 is FQNEAQ in the germline V gene (reference sequence). The CDR3 runs to 15 residues. Trimming left V 5 bases short and J 6 bases short, with 19 bases between. CDR3 DNA sequence: TGTGCCAGCAGCGGAGCCGGGACAACAACCCCTGAAGCTTTCTTT. Amino acid sequence: CASSGAGTTTPEAFF.

This clone was picked up one time. The chain has TRBV4-1 and TRBJ2-5, with 8 bases that match TRBD2. This CDR3 region has 15 residues. V lost 1 base and J lost 6; bases outside the gene matches: 7. The V gene's germline CDR1 is MGHRA and CDR2 YSYEKL. CDR3 amino acids: CASSQGSAGAQTQYF. The CDR3 bases are TGCGCCAGCAGCCAAGGGTCAGCGGGGGCCCAGACCCAGTACTTC.

The chain links TRBV5-6 to TRBJ1-5; maybe TRBD1 (5 bases). V dropped 0 bases and J dropped 0 bases, with 7 bases sitting between them. The length of the CDR3 is 15 residues. Germline-derived CDR1 and CDR2 are SGHDT and YYEEEE. The CDR3 loop is CASSLGQGSNQPQHF. CDR3 DNA: TGTGCCAGCAGCTTGGGTCAGGGTAGCAATCAGCCCCAGCATTTT.

This clone showed up just a few times. CDR3 coding DNA: TGTGCCAGTACCACGACAGGGATGAACACTGAAGCTTTCTTT. Encoded protein: CASTTTGMNTEAFF. The chain combines TRBV19 with TRBJ1-1; 7 nucleotides match TRBD1. The junction had 5 bases not matched to a gene; V was cut back by 7 bases and J by 0 bases. Germline V gene data show CDR1 as LNHDA and CDR2 as SQIVND (reference sequence). CDR3 length equals 14 residues.

V gene TRBV7-2 combines with J gene TRBJ1-4; D is uncertain. The CDR3 extends over 15 amino acids. Germline V gene data show CDR1 as SGHTA and CDR2 as FQGNSA. The V gene lost 1 base and the J gene lost 5 bases, with 11 bases spanning the gap. CDR3 DNA sequence: TGTGCCAGCAGCTTAGGCCCGGGTCCAAATGAAAAACTGTTTTTT. The encoded protein is CASSLGPGPNEKLFF.

The chain joins TRBV27 to TRBJ2-3, with TRBD1 matching over 7 bases. There are 15 residues in the CDR3. The germline CDR1 and CDR2 sequences are MNHEY and SMNVEV (reference sequence). J lost 2 bases, V lost 7 bases, and 9 bases had no gene match. CDR3 region: CASNPTGPNTDTQYF. In nucleotides, the CDR3 is TGTGCCAGCAACCCGACAGGGCCTAACACAGATACGCAGTATTTT.

The V call is TRBV3-1 (or the pseudogene TRBV3-2), the J call TRBJ1-2; no reliable D call. The germline gives CDR1 LGHDT, CDR2 YNNKEL (reference sequence). CDR3 length equals 16 residues. V was pared by 1 base and J by 5 bases, with 17 bases between. For the CDR3, the DNA is TGTGCCAGCAGCCAAGCTATGTCGCGGGTTGGGTATGGCTACACCTTC. This translates into CASSQAMSRVGYGYTF.